The 22 T cell receptor beta chains below come from one sample, sequenced in a study of response to subunit inactivated influenza vaccine. From the RT-PCR reads, TCRdb called clonotypes with MiXCR, one entry per CDR3 protein. Of fewer than 550,000 distinct CDR3 sequences in the sample, around 25% were seen once. The sample here was CD4+ T cells sorted from PBMCs, taken 5 to 6 days after vaccination. All receptors come from a man aged 45-65 years who received an inactivated influenza vaccine.

This clonotype appeared a few times. The chain is built from TRBV19 and TRBJ2-2, with unresolved D. Germline lookup yields CDR1 LNHDA and CDR2 SQIVND (reference sequence). Trimming took off 5 bases at V and 0 bases at J, with 7 bases between the two ends. The CDR3 has 14 residues. CDR3 amino acids: CASSLAPNTGELFF. CDR3 DNA: TGTGCCAGTAGTTTGGCACCGAACACCGGGGAGCTGTTTTTT.

V usage is TRBV6-1 and J usage is TRBJ2-5; D is unresolved. The germline V gene has CDR1 MNHNS and CDR2 SASEGT. V lost 8 bases to trimming and J lost 0 bases, with 13 bases between them. The length of the CDR3 is 14 residues. CDR3 loop: CASRETVYQETQYF. The CDR3 bases are TGTGCCAGCCGAGAAACAGTGTACCAAGAGACCCAGTACTTC.

CDR3 loop: CASSYSGAAETQYF. The CDR3 DNA is TGTGCCAGCAGTTACTCGGGGGCGGCAGAGACCCAGTACTTC. The genes are TRBV6-2 or TRBV6-3 and TRBJ2-5, with TRBD1 as a possible D gene (6 bases). The CDR3 runs 14 residues. Looked up from germline, CDR1 is MNHEY and CDR2 is SVGEGT. Trimming removed 0 bases from V and 4 bases from J, with 9 bases in between.

The V call is TRBV5-5, the J call TRBJ2-1; D is possibly TRBD2 (6 bases). Trimming removed 2 bases from V and 2 bases from J, with 11 bases in between. The CDR3 contains 15 residues. Germline loops: CDR1 SGHKS, CDR2 YYEKEE (reference sequence). The CDR3 sequence: CASSFSGGTYNEQFF. DNA for the CDR3: TGTGCCAGCAGCTTTTCCGGGGGAACCTACAATGAGCAGTTCTTC.

There are a few counts of this clonotype. The chain joins TRBV2 to TRBJ2-1; no definite D call. Trimming removed 6 bases from V and 0 bases from J, with 12 bases in between. Germline CDR1 is SNHLY and CDR2 is FYNNEI. The length of the CDR3 is 15 residues. The CDR3 loop is CASRETPTSYNEQFF. The CDR3, as DNA: TGTGCCAGCAGGGAGACCCCTACCTCCTACAATGAGCAGTTCTTC.

The V call is TRBV6-5, the J call TRBJ2-1; 12 nucleotides agree with TRBD2. The CDR3 totals 15 residues. The J segment lost 8 bases and the V segment lost 2 bases, leaving 4 bases of the junction unmatched. Germline-derived CDR1 and CDR2 are MNHEY and SVGAGI. The CDR3 DNA reads TGTGCCAGCAGTTACACGACTAGCGGGAGCGATGAGCAGTTCTTC. Translated: CASSYTTSGSDEQFF.

The chain couples TRBV6-2 or TRBV6-3 to TRBJ2-4; a possible D gene is TRBD2 (6 bases). V shed 0 bases and J shed 7 bases, with 13 bases lying between them. This CDR3 has 15 amino acids. Looked up from germline, CDR1 is MNHEY and CDR2 is SVGEGT. The CDR3 reads CASSYSSEGLNIQYF. The CDR3 bases are TGTGCCAGCAGTTACTCGTCGGAGGGTCTGAACATTCAGTACTTC.

The CDR3 spells CASSVTGLAEYNEQFF. The CDR3 bases are TGTGCCAGCAGTGTAACGGGACTAGCGGAGTACAATGAGCAGTTCTTC. The V and J genes are TRBV6-1 and TRBJ2-1; TRBD2 aligns across 11 bases. Germline V gene data show CDR1 as MNHNS and CDR2 as SASEGT. V trimming: 4 bases; J trimming: 4 bases; junction bases outside the gene matches: 6. CDR3 length equals 16 residues.

V is TRBV20-1 and J is TRBJ1-4; D perhaps matches TRBD1 (6 bases). CDR1 is DFQATT and CDR2 is SNEGSKA in the germline V gene (reference sequence). The CDR3 has 15 amino acids. V was shortened by 3 bases and J by 3 bases, with 14 bases between the two germline ends. CDR3 bases: TGCAGTGCTAGGGTCACAGGGCCGCCTAATGAAAAACTGTTTTTT. Encoded protein: CSARVTGPPNEKLFF.

The chain links TRBV7-8 to TRBJ2-5, with D maybe TRBD2 (5 bases). From germline, CDR1 is SGHVS and CDR2 FQNEAQ. The CDR3 sequence is 14 residues long. V was shortened by 0 bases and J by 4 bases, with 9 bases between the two germline ends. CDR3 loop: CASSLALVGETQYF. The CDR3 nucleotides are TGTGCCAGCAGCTTAGCACTAGTGGGAGAGACCCAGTACTTC. Variable domain in full (rest from reference TRBV7-8 and TRBJ2-5): GAGVSQSPRYKVAKRGQDVALRCDPISGHVSLFWYQQALGQGPEFLTYFQNEAQLDKSGLPSDRFFAERPEGSVSTLKIQRTQQEDSAVYLCASSLALVGETQYFGPGTRLLVL.

CDR3 loop: CANYLPSSFSYNEQFF. The CDR3 DNA reads as TGTGCCAACTACCTCCCCTCTAGCTTCTCCTACAATGAGCAGTTCTTC. J is TRBJ2-1 and V is TRBV28; a possible D gene is TRBD2 (5 bases). Germline V CDR1 and CDR2: MDHEN, SYDVKM. Trimming cost V 10 bases and J 0 bases, with 19 bases left between them. CDR3 length equals 16 residues.

The CDR3 coding sequence is TGTGCCAGCAGCCCCAAGGGACAGGGAAAAGCTTTCTTT. Translating gives CASSPKGQGKAFF. V usage is TRBV9 and J usage is TRBJ1-1; 9 bases map to TRBD1. V lost 4 bases to trimming and J lost 9 bases; unmatched junction nucleotides: 7. Germline assignment: CDR1 SGDLS and CDR2 YYNGEE. The CDR3 is 13 amino acids.

The gene calls are TRBV7-9 and TRBJ2-7; 13 nucleotides agree with TRBD2. Germline assignment: CDR1 SEHNR and CDR2 FQNEAQ (reference sequence). The CDR3 is made up of 15 amino acids. V shed 4 bases, J shed 6 bases, and the junction held 6 bases outside the gene matches. CDR3 sequence: CASSSGLAGVAEQYF. In DNA form, the CDR3 reads TGTGCCAGCAGCTCAGGACTAGCGGGAGTAGCCGAGCAGTACTTC.

The chain combines TRBV30 with TRBJ1-1, with no clear D. CDR1 is GTSNPN and CDR2 is SVGIG in the germline V gene (reference sequence). Trimming pared 4 bases from V and 4 bases from J, leaving 10 bases between. There are 12 residues in the CDR3. The DNA for the CDR3 is TGTGCCTGGACTCCCTTGGGCACTGAAGCTTTCTTT. Translating it yields CAWTPLGTEAFF.

The rearrangement uses TRBV4-2 and TRBJ2-7, with D perhaps matching TRBD1 (6 bases). This CDR3 has 13 amino acids. Germline CDR1 is LGHNA and CDR2 is YNFKEQ. Deletions cut 8 bases from V and 3 bases from J, with 14 bases between. The CDR3 here is CASGEGQFYEQYF. Here the CDR3 DNA reads TGTGCCAGCGGGGAAGGACAGTTCTACGAGCAGTACTTC.

This sequence joins TRBV5-1 and TRBJ2-3; D possibly corresponds to TRBD2 (6 bases). The CDR3 totals 14 residues. The germline V and J ends were trimmed by 2 bases and 3 bases, with 10 bases remaining between them. Per the germline V gene, CDR1 is SGHRS and CDR2 is YFSETQ. The DNA of the CDR3 is TGCGCCAGCAGCTTTAACGGAGGGACAGATACGCAGTATTTT. Protein sequence: CASSFNGGTDTQYF.

The V gene is TRBV11-3, the J gene TRBJ2-1; D possibly uses TRBD1 or TRBD2 (5 bases each). Trimming pared 5 bases from V and 9 bases from J, leaving 20 bases between. Per germline, CDR1 SGHNT and CDR2 YENEEA. The CDR3 consists of 15 residues. Here the CDR3 reads CASSPSGTDHVEQFF. The CDR3 DNA reads as TGTGCCAGCAGCCCATCAGGGACGGATCACGTTGAGCAGTTCTTC. Using reference TRBV11-3 and TRBJ2-1 for the parts outside the CDR3, the full variable domain is EAGVVQSPRYKIIEKKQPVAFWCNPISGHNTLYWYLQNLGQGPELLIRYENEEAVDDSQLPKDRFSAERLKGVDSTLKIQPAELGDSAVYLCASSPSGTDHVEQFFGPGTRLTVL.

This sequence joins TRBV4-2 and TRBJ2-3, with TRBD2 matching over 13 bases. The CDR3 is 18 amino acids. Trimming at V came to 4 bases and at J to 0 bases, leaving 7 bases not matched to a gene. Germline CDR1 LGHNA, CDR2 YNFKEQ. The CDR3 DNA sequence: TGTGCCAGCAGCCCGACTAGCGGGAGGCCGTCTAGCACAGATACGCAGTATTTT. Translating it yields CASSPTSGRPSSTDTQYF.

This clonotype appeared many times. The rearrangement uses TRBV29-1 and TRBJ1-1; possibly TRBD1 for D (5 bases). The CDR3 is 10 amino acids. Germline assignment: CDR1 SQVTM and CDR2 ANQGSEA. V lost 4 bases and J lost 9, with 9 bases in between. The chain's CDR3 is CSVGDVQAFF. CDR3 DNA: TGCAGCGTTGGGGACGTACAAGCTTTCTTT. The full variable domain, rest sourced from reference TRBV29-1 and TRBJ1-1, is SAVISQKPSRDICQRGTSLTIQCQVDSQVTMMFWYRQQPGQSLTLIATANQGSEATYESGFVIDKFPISRPNLTFSTLTVSNMSPEDSSIYLCSVGDVQAFFGQGTRLTVV.

This clonotype was seen a few times. V usage is TRBV29-1 and J usage is TRBJ2-5; D is undetermined. The CDR3 extends over 11 amino acids. The V gene lost 3 bases and the J gene lost 3 bases, with 5 bases spanning the gap. Germline lookup yields CDR1 SQVTM and CDR2 ANQGSEA. CDR3 DNA sequence: TGCAGCGTTGATTGGAAAGAGACCCAGTACTTC. It encodes CSVDWKETQYF.

The chain carries TRBV15 and TRBJ2-5, with TRBD2 identical over 7 bases. The CDR3 length is 14 residues. After removal of 4 bases from V and 2 bases from J, the junction contained 4 bases not matched to a gene. The germline V gene has CDR1 LNHNV and CDR2 YYDKDF (reference sequence). The CDR3 nucleotides are TGTGCCACCAGCACTAGCGGAGGACAAGAGACCCAGTACTTC. Translation gives CATSTSGGQETQYF.

This clonotype was recorded a few times. The chain has TRBV12-3 or TRBV12-4 and TRBJ2-7, with D perhaps TRBD1 or TRBD2 (6 bases each). The CDR3 covers 12 residues. The germline V and J ends were trimmed by 5 bases and 6 bases, with 11 bases remaining between them. In DNA form, the CDR3 reads TGTGCCAGCAGTCCAGGGGAGGCCGAGCAGTACTTC. This gives the protein CASSPGEAEQYF.